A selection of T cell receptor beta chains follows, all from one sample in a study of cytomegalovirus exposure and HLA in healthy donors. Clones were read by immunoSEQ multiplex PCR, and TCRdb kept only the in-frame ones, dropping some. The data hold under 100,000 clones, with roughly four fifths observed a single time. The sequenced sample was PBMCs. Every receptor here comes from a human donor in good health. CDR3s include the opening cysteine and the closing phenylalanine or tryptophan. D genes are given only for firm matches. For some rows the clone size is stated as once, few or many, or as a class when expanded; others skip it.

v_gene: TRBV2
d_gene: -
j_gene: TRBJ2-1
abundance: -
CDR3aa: CASTGRVYNEQFF
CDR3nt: TGTGCCAGCACCGGCCGGGTGTACAATGAGCAGTTCTTC

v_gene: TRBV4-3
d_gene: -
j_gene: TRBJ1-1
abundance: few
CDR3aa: CASSQDHRVGTEAFF
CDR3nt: TGCGCCAGCAGCCAAGATCACAGGGTCGGGACTGAAGCTTTCTTT

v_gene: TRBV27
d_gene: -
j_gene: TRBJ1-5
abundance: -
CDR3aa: CASSAYSYSNQPQHF
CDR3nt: TGTGCCAGCAGTGCCTATTCCTATAGCAATCAGCCCCAGCATTTT

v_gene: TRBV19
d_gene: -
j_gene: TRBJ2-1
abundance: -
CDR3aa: CASSIRGHNYNEQFF
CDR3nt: TGTGCCAGTAGTATAAGGGGACACAACTACAATGAGCAGTTCTTC

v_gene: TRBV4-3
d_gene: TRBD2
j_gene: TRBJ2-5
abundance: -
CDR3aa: CASSQATGTSGGAGEETQYF
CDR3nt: TGCGCCAGCAGCCAAGCGACAGGGACTAGCGGGGGGGCGGGGGAAGAGACCCAGTACTTC

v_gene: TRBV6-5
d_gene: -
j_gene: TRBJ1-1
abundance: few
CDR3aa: CASSTGLTEAFF
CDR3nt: TGTGCCAGCAGCACAGGGTTAACTGAAGCTTTCTTT

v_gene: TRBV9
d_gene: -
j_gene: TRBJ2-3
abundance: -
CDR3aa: CASSPNTNTDTQYF
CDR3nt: TGTGCCAGCAGCCCGAACACCAACACAGATACGCAGTATTTT

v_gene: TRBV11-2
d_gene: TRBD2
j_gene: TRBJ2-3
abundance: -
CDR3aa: CASSLRVAGAAGGGSQYF
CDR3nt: TGTGCCAGCAGCTTACGAGTAGCGGGGGCGGCGGGAGGGGGATCGCAGTATTTT

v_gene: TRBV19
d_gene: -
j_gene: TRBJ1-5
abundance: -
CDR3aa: CASSIRRGNQPQHF
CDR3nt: TGTGCCAGTAGCATTAGACGGGGCAATCAGCCCCAGCATTTT

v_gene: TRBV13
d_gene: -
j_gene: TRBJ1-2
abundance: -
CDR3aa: CASSFGGGRRSNPGYTF
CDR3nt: TGTGCCAGCAGCTTCGGGGGGGGTCGCAGATCTAATCCTGGCTACACCTTC

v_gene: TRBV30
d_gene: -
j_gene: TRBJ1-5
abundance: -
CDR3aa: CAWSVPGTNSNQPQHF
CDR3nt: TGTGCCTGGAGTGTACCCGGGACAAATAGCAATCAGCCCCAGCATTTT

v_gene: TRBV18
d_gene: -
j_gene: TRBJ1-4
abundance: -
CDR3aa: CASSPRISTGVSTNEKLFF
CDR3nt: TGTGCCAGCTCACCACGTATTAGTACGGGTGTTTCGACTAATGAAAAACTGTTTTTT

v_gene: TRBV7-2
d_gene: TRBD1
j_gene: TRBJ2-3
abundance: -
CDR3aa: CASSLAGQGNTDTQYF
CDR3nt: TGTGCCAGCAGCTTAGCAGGACAGGGGAACACAGATACGCAGTATTTT

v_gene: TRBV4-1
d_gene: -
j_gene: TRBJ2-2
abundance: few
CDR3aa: CASTPSRRAGELFF
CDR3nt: TGCGCCAGCACCCCATCCAGGAGGGCCGGGGAGCTGTTTTTT

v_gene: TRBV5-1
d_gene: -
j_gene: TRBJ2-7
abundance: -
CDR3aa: CASSLGLGLRTYEQYF
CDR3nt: TGCGCCAGCAGCCTGGGTTTGGGCCTCAGGACCTACGAGCAGTACTTC

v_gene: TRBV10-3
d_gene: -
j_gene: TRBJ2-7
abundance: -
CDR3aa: CAISEARDRAEQYF
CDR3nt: TGTGCCATCAGTGAGGCTCGAGACAGAGCAGAGCAGTACTTC

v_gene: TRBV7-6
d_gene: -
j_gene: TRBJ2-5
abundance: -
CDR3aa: CASSNGLGGETQYF
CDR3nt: TGTGCCAGCAGCAACGGCCTCGGGGGAGAGACCCAGTACTTC

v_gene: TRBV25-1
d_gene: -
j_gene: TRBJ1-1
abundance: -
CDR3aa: CASSGYSPEAFF
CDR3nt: TGTGCCAGCAGTGGCTATAGTCCTGAAGCTTTCTTT

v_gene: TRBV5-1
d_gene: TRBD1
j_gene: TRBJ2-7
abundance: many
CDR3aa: CASSLEPGTVYEQYF
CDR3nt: TGCGCCAGCAGCTTGGAACCTGGGACAGTCTACGAGCAGTACTTC

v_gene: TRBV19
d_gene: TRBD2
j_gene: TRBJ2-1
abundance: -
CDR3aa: CASSMDAGDYNEQFF
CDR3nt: TGTGCCAGTAGTATGGATGCGGGGGACTACAATGAGCAGTTCTTC

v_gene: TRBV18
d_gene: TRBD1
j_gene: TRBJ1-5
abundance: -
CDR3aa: CASSPVPGQGGQPQHF
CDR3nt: TGTGCCAGCTCACCAGTCCCGGGACAGGGGGGTCAGCCCCAGCATTTT

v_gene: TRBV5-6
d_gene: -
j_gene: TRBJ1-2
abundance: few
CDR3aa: CASSPSTSPGYTF
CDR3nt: TGTGCCAGCAGCCCTTCGACATCTCCTGGCTACACCTTC

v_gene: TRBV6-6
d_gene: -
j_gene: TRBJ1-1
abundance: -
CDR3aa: CASSYSVARPAFF
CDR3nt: TGTGCCAGCAGTTACTCAGTAGCACGCCCAGCTTTCTTT